This T cell receptor (beta chain) came from a study of monozygotic twins with inflammatory bowel disease. Findings and limits, study-wide: Ultimately, a single strong signal or clonotype associated with IBD was not supported.

From germline, CDR1 is SEHNR and CDR2 FQNEAQ (reference sequence). The CDR3 has 13 amino acids. Two nested PCRs, run for approximately 17 and 9 cycles, were applied to TCRalpha and TCRbeta cDNA. TCRdb processed the 5' RACE reads again and assigns one entry to each CDR3 protein, with no DNA. This sample's clone table lists about 450,000 distinct CDR3 sequences. A note on this clonotype: Its antigen remains unknown.

This receptor was identified in a human donor with ulcerative colitis or Crohn's disease, or a healthy co-twin of an affected twin (not recorded which). The chain employs TRBV7-9 and TRBJ2-1; absent DNA, TCRdb's TRBD1 call cannot be checked. Sequencing input: blood. This chain's CDR3 is CAFRGVSYNEQFF.